This paragraph covers one T cell receptor (beta chain) sequence. No antigen is known for it. No base quality values were provided; no much bigger clone lies one nucleotide off. This specimen belongs to a study of shared clonotypes between healthy human individuals (dated by TCRdb to about 2020). For the study in its entirety: Two women and a few men aged 18 to 49 years were included in the cohort. For each donor, CD4 naive and CD4 memory were each given three plates, CD8 naive was given two plates, and CD8 memory was given one plate. Blood TCR repertoires of a handful of healthy adults were deeply sequenced to estimate repertoire size and the extent of clonotype sharing between individuals. Different laboratories and diverse techniques were used to prepare libraries and sequence TCR repertoires, to increase sequencing depth and limit assay-specific biases. Per donor, leukapheresis produced somewhere between about 0.8 and 9 billion PBMCs.

Paper-wide results and their limitations: Naive subsets generally had larger estimated clonotype richness than memory subsets. Because the study included only a small number of donors, the genetic and exposure-history diversity represented was limited. Rarefaction of sorted-subset datasets indicated incomplete sequencing despite the large sequencing depth. Across a few donors, roughly 5.4% of naive CD4, approximately 3.6% of naive CD8, under 2.5% of memory CD4, and 0.4% to 0.45% of memory CD8 clonotypes were shared. Higher generation probabilities were observed for clonotypes shared by all four sorted-subset donors than for non-shared clonotypes. Sampling was limited to blood, and TCR repertoires in tissue likely differ from TCR repertoires in blood. Pairwise subsampling led to the expectation that sequencing depth would affect the degree of clonotype sharing among donors.

From a lookup of the germline V gene, CDR1 and CDR2 are SGHAT and FQNNGV. The CDR3 goes from the cysteine to the phenylalanine over 16 residues. Solely the CDR3 DNA is kept, with 48 bases framed from the first base. V is trimmed back by 4 bases and J by 3 bases, and the junction contains 8 bases that no gene match accounts for. Using the deep immunoSEQ assay, multiplex PCR amplified TCR CDR3 regions from genomic DNA. For each cell subset, the extracted genomic DNA was distributed evenly across all wells of several immunoSEQ 96-well plates, and each plate served as one replicate. For sorted subsets, each replicate PCR was loaded with approximately 190 ng genomic DNA, equivalent to some 27,000 T cell genomes. Purified libraries were quantified with a Qubit 3.0 fluorometer, sized on a Bioanalyzer 2100, and re-quantified with the KAPA Library Quantification kit. A separate single-read 150-cycle Illumina NextSeq 550 flow cell was used to sequence each immunoSEQ 96-well plate. Regarding the original processing steps: The immunoSEQ output contained only junctional sequences without quality scores, so filtering could not match that applied to full-length reads. To assign V/J genes and CDR3, sequences were annotated using PyIR, a Python wrapper for IgBLAST v1.9, with IMGT germline references. Reads were filtered out if the reads had weak V/J assignments (E-value above 1e-6), no CDR3, stop codons, out-of-frame junctions, or ambiguous translated residues. V3J clonotypes were defined as sequences sharing an identical inferred V gene, J gene, and CDR3 amino acid sequence. Percentage overlap between repertoires was computed as shared unique clonotypes divided by the size of the smaller repertoire. Richness of each repertoire was evaluated using RTK rarefaction, the Chao1 estimator, and Recon v2.1 estimates of unobserved clonotypes. For all TCRbeta clonotypes obtained by the gDNA method from a few donors, generation probabilities were computed with OLGA. Not all clones reach the TCRdb copy of this immuneACCESS table, which keeps in-frame sequences only. Checked studies attribute under half of the gap to unresolved V genes and leave the rest unexplained. That table gives V, J and clone size, and the DNA gave D and trimming. A total of over a million clones appear in this sample, approximately 97% of them only once. Roughly 1.2% of the sample belongs to the ten largest clones.

Donors were healthy HIV-negative adults with no recently reported acute infections or vaccinations. Only Caucasian adults living in Nashville, Tennessee, USA were represented among the donors. Magnetic negative selection was used to enrich CD4+ T cells, after which naive cells were positively selected on CD45RA and the negative fraction became the memory subset. Blood was obtained by leukapheresis, after which PBMCs were separated by Ficoll-Histopaque density gradient centrifugation and cryopreserved in liquid nitrogen vapor phase. Analytical flow cytometry was used to check the purity and quantity of every magnetically sorted T cell population. Each sorted fraction had its genomic DNA isolated and then quantified by UV absorbance on a Nanodrop 2000c.

This clonotype originated in a man between 25 and 39 years old in good health. The sequence joins TRBV11-2 to TRBJ2-3, with 9 bases aligning to TRBD1. The material sequenced was naive CD4+ T cells sorted from blood. Taken with the paper, the label for cell subset or site translates to: CD45RA+ positively selected. DNA sequence: TGTGCCAGCAGCTCAGGATCCGGGACAGGGACAGATACGCAGTATTTT. This is translated as CASSSGSGTGTDTQYF.